Shown below are 25 T cell receptor beta chains from a single sample sequenced in a study of T cells after posttransplantation cyclophosphamide. Assay used: immunoSEQ multiplex PCR; TCRdb lists only in-frame clones, some missing. Altogether about 36,000 clones were found in the sample, and no singletons occur. Sequences were obtained from PBMCs. These receptor sequences come from a girl aged 10-17 years in good health, CMV-negative, and a related stem cell transplant donor.

This clone was counted a few times. The chain links TRBV7-7 to TRBJ2-3; 9 nucleotides line up with TRBD2. Unmatched junction bases numbered 3, after V lost 0 bases and J lost 5 bases. CDR3 length: 15 residues. Germline assignment: CDR1 SSHAT and CDR2 FNYEAQ (reference sequence). The CDR3: CASSLAQAGGDTQYF. The CDR3 DNA reads TGTGCCAGCAGCTTAGCGCAAGCGGGAGGAGATACGCAGTATTTT.

This clone was seen more than once but under ten times. The chain has TRBV5-1 and TRBJ2-7, with 9 bases that match TRBD1. The CDR3 runs to 15 residues. The V gene end was trimmed by 3 bases and the J gene end by 4 bases; junction bases not matched to a gene: 8. Germline values: CDR1 SGHRS, CDR2 YFSETQ. The CDR3 protein is CASSYRQGGAYEQYF. The CDR3 bases are TGCGCCAGCAGCTACCGACAGGGGGGTGCGTACGAGCAGTACTTC.

This clone was picked up a small number of times. The chain is built from TRBV28 and TRBJ2-7; 10 bases align to TRBD1. There are 16 residues in the CDR3. CDR1 is MDHEN, CDR2 SYDVKM, per germline. J was trimmed by 9 bases and V by 7 bases; bases with no gene match: 18. The DNA for the CDR3 is TGTGCCAGCATCAAGCTTCCGGGACAGGGGTTCGAAGGGCAGTACTTC. This encodes CASIKLPGQGFEGQYF.

This clone was picked up many times. This chain links TRBV28 with TRBJ1-5; tentatively, D is TRBD1 (6 bases). Germline V gene lookup returns CDR1 MDHEN and CDR2 SYDVKM. The V and J ends lost 2 bases and 0 bases respectively, with 20 bases between them. The length of the CDR3 is 19 residues. The CDR3 DNA sequence: TGTGCCAGCAGTTTAGGATCGGCAGGGGAAACATATAGCAATCAGCCCCAGCATTTT. Encoded protein: CASSLGSAGETYSNQPQHF.

This clone was picked up a small number of times. The rearrangement joins TRBV11-2 to TRBJ1-6, with D tentatively TRBD1 (6 bases). The V gene lost 5 bases and the J gene lost 3 bases, with 8 bases spanning the gap. Germline V gene lookup returns CDR1 SGHAT and CDR2 FQNNGV. The CDR3 covers 14 residues. Here the CDR3 DNA reads TGTGCCAGCAGCCCGGACAGCTATAATTCACCCCTCCACTTT. Protein product: CASSPDSYNSPLHF.

The J gene is TRBJ2-1, the V gene TRBV7-3; D is ambiguous. Deletions cut 5 bases from V and 0 bases from J, with 11 bases between. Germline V gives CDR1 SGHTA, CDR2 FQGTGA. CDR3 size: 15 residues. The CDR3 nucleotides read TGTGCCAGCAGCACACAGCCTTTCTCCTACAATGAGCAGTTCTTC. This encodes CASSTQPFSYNEQFF.

This clone appeared many times. The V and J genes are TRBV5-5 and TRBJ2-1; D may be TRBD1 (6 bases). V was pared by 2 bases and J by 3 bases, with 15 bases between. Germline loops: CDR1 SGHKS, CDR2 YYEKEE (reference sequence). This CDR3 is built from 16 residues. The CDR3 sequence: CASSFTHRELYNEQFF. CDR3 DNA sequence: TGTGCCAGCAGCTTCACCCACAGGGAACTCTACAATGAGCAGTTCTTC.

The gene calls are TRBV10-2 and TRBJ2-1; 9 bases align to TRBD2. The J segment lost 1 base and the V segment lost 5 bases, leaving 12 bases of the junction unmatched. The CDR3 sequence is 18 residues long. Per germline, CDR1 WSHSY and CDR2 SAAADI. The CDR3 bases are TGCGCCAGCAGTCAGGGTTCACTAGCGGGTGGATCCTACAATGAGCAGTTCTTC. As protein: CASSQGSLAGGSYNEQFF.

This clone was detected ten times or more. V and J are TRBV28 and TRBJ2-7, with D tentatively TRBD1 (5 bases). Germline values: CDR1 MDHEN, CDR2 SYDVKM. CDR3 length: 15 amino acids. Trimming took 1 base from V and 7 from J, leaving 17 bases between them. CDR3 amino acids: CASSLYPTDPGEQYF. As DNA, the CDR3 is TGTGCCAGCAGTTTATATCCGACAGACCCTGGGGAGCAGTACTTC.

This clone was seen many times. This chain links TRBV6-1 with TRBJ2-7; a possible D gene is TRBD1 (6 bases). V was cut by 3 bases and J by 3 bases, with 6 bases left in between. Germline CDR1 is MNHNS and CDR2 is SASEGT. This CDR3 region has 12 residues. The DNA for the CDR3 is TGTGCCAGCAGTGACAGGGGCTACGAGCAGTACTTC. This gives the protein CASSDRGYEQYF.

This clone occurred many times. The CDR3: CASSPSGEAFF. The CDR3 region has the DNA TGTGCCAGCAGCCCGTCAGGTGAAGCTTTCTTT. The chain joins TRBV7-2 to TRBJ1-1; no clear D gene. CDR3 length: 11 amino acids. Trimming removed 5 bases at V and 7 bases at J, with 8 bases between. Germline assignment: CDR1 SGHTA and CDR2 FQGNSA.

This chain connects TRBV14 to TRBJ1-2; TRBD1 is a possible D gene (6 bases). This CDR3 contains 16 residues. With 1 base removed from V and 4 bases from J, the gap between germline ends came to 16 bases. Germline values: CDR1 SGHDN, CDR2 FVKESK. CDR3 loop: CASSQGQGRGRYGYTF. In DNA form, the CDR3 reads TGTGCCAGCAGCCAAGGTCAGGGGCGGGGGCGCTATGGCTACACCTTC.

In its sample, this clone was seen many times. The V gene is TRBV7-3, the J gene TRBJ2-5; TRBD2 agrees at 7 bases. The CDR3 runs to 16 residues. The J segment lost 0 bases and the V segment lost 5 bases, leaving 9 bases of the junction unmatched. Germline CDR1 reads SGHTA; CDR2 reads FQGTGA. CDR3 residues: CASSPTRLANQETQYF. The CDR3 DNA follows: TGTGCCAGCAGCCCTACTCGACTAGCTAACCAAGAGACCCAGTACTTC.

This clone was observed at least ten times. V gene TRBV6-1 combines with J gene TRBJ1-1, with D possibly being TRBD1 (6 bases). This CDR3 region has 14 residues. The V gene lost 8 bases and the J gene lost 0 bases, with 13 bases spanning the gap. Germline CDR1 is MNHNS and CDR2 is SASEGT. CDR3 DNA: TGTGCCAGCCCGAGAGACAGGTTGAACACTGAAGCTTTCTTT. Its protein is CASPRDRLNTEAFF.

At least ten counts were recorded for this clone. This chain uses TRBV6-5 with TRBJ1-2, with TRBD1 matching 7 bases. V was pared by 5 bases and J by 4 bases, with 7 bases of the junction left unmatched. This CDR3 has 14 residues. Per germline, CDR1 MNHEY and CDR2 SVGAGI. CDR3 residues: CASSPHRGIYGYTF. DNA for the CDR3: TGTGCCAGCAGTCCCCACAGGGGAATCTATGGCTACACCTTC.

This clone was recorded at least ten times. This rearrangement joins TRBV4-2 to TRBJ1-2; D may be TRBD1 (6 bases). V was pared by 0 bases and J by 4 bases, with 15 bases between. From germline, CDR1 is LGHNA and CDR2 YNFKEQ. This CDR3 comprises 16 residues. The CDR3 DNA reads as TGTGCCAGCAGCCAAGATAGGGGGGGGGATTTCTATGGCTACACCTTC. It translates to CASSQDRGGDFYGYTF.

This clone was counted a few times. The CDR3 sequence is CASSTWGGGDGYTF. The CDR3 DNA reads as TGTGCCAGCAGCACCTGGGGCGGCGGGGATGGCTACACCTTC. This chain connects TRBV5-4 to TRBJ1-2, with D possibly matching TRBD1 (5 bases). CDR3 length: 14 residues. V was clipped by 4 bases and J by 6 bases, with 16 bases between them. Germline V CDR1 and CDR2: SGHNT, YYREEE (reference sequence). Supplemented by reference TRBV5-4 and TRBJ1-2, the full variable domain reads ETGVTQSPTHLIKTRGQQVTLRCSSQSGHNTVSWYQQALGQGPQFIFQYYREEENGRGNFPPRFSGLQFPNYSSELNVNALELDDSALYLCASSTWGGGDGYTFGSGTRLTVV.

In this sample, this clone turned up many times. The rearrangement joins TRBV10-3 to TRBJ1-5; TRBD1 matches 7 bases. The ends lost 3 bases at V and 6 bases at J; junction bases unmatched: 5. This CDR3 contains 14 residues. Germline-derived CDR1 and CDR2 are ENHRY and SYGVKD. Here the CDR3 DNA reads TGTGCCATCAGTGATGGGACAGTCAGTCAGCCCCAGCATTTT. Translation gives CAISDGTVSQPQHF.

The sample holds a few counts of this clone. The gene calls are TRBV6-4 and TRBJ2-3; 8 bases map to TRBD2. The trim removed 0 bases at V and 0 bases at J, leaving 2 bases unmatched. Germline CDR1 reads MRHNA; CDR2 reads SNTAGT. The CDR3 has 16 residues. CDR3 in amino acids: CASSDSAGGSTDTQYF. The DNA of the CDR3 is TGTGCCAGCAGTGACTCCGCGGGGGGAAGCACAGATACGCAGTATTTT.

This clone showed up many times. The CDR3 protein is CASSQGDHEAFF. The DNA of the CDR3 is TGCGCCAGCAGCCAGGGCGATCATGAAGCTTTCTTT. This chain joins TRBV4-1 and TRBJ1-1; no definite D call. In germline, CDR1 is MGHRA, CDR2 YSYEKL. The CDR3 totals 12 residues. V lost 3 bases and J lost 7, with 9 bases in between.

The V gene is TRBV6-1, the J gene TRBJ2-2, with D perhaps matching TRBD2 (6 bases). Per germline, CDR1 MNHNS and CDR2 SASEGT. Trimming shortened V by 10 bases and J by 4 bases, and 19 bases separated the two germline ends. This CDR3 region has 15 residues. The CDR3, as DNA: TGTGCCACAGAAAGGGATGTCGGGGGCACCGGGGAGCTGTTTTTT. Its translation: CATERDVGGTGELFF.

This clone was counted ten times or more. This chain connects TRBV19 to TRBJ2-7; 8 bases agree with TRBD1. The CDR3 totals 15 residues. The ends lost 3 bases at V and 3 bases at J; junction bases unmatched: 7. CDR1 is LNHDA, CDR2 SQIVND, per germline (reference sequence). The CDR3 DNA is TGTGCCAGTAGTATGGCCGGGACAGGAAACTACGAGCAGTACTTC. The encoded protein is CASSMAGTGNYEQYF.

The chain recombines TRBV19 with TRBJ2-3, with TRBD1 matching over 7 bases. CDR1 and CDR2 from the germline V gene are LNHDA and SQIVND (reference sequence). V shed 5 bases, J shed 4 bases, and the junction held 6 bases outside the gene matches. The CDR3 is 14 amino acids. CDR3 in amino acids: CASSEQGLADTQYF. In nucleotides, the CDR3 is TGTGCCAGTAGTGAACAGGGGTTGGCAGATACGCAGTATTTT.

This clone was seen many times. The genes are TRBV27 and TRBJ1-4, with 7 bases aligning to TRBD1. The CDR3 totals 16 residues. V shed 2 bases and J 7 bases; nucleotides not matched to a gene: 10. The germline V gene encodes CDR1 MNHEY and CDR2 SMNVEV (reference sequence). This CDR3 is CASSLHGTARSEKLFF. As DNA, the CDR3 is TGTGCCAGCAGTTTACACGGGACAGCTAGGAGTGAAAAACTGTTTTTT.

By sample fraction, this clone is medium-sized. V gene TRBV28 combines with J gene TRBJ2-7; 8 positions match TRBD1. Germline values: CDR1 MDHEN, CDR2 SYDVKM. The CDR3 is 15 residues long. V shed 5 bases and J 4 bases; nucleotides not matched to a gene: 10. CDR3 sequence (DNA): TGTGCCAGCAGTCTCCGGGACAGGCCAGGTTACGAGCAGTACTTC. Translating gives CASSLRDRPGYEQYF. Full variable domain (rest looked up from reference TRBV28 and TRBJ2-7): DVKVTQSSRYLVKRTGEKVFLECVQDMDHENMFWYRQDPGLGLRLIYFSYDVKMKEKGDIPEGYSVSREKKERFSLILESASTNQTSMYLCASSLRDRPGYEQYFGPGTRLTVT.